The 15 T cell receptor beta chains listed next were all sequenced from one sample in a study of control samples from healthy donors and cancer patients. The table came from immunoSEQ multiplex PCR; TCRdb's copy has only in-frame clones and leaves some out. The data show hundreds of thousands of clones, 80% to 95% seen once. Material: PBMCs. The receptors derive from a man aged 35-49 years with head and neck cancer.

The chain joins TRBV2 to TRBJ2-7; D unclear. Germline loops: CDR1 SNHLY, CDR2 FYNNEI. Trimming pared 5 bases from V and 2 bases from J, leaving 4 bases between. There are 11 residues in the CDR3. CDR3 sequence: CASSLAYEQYF. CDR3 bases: TGTGCCAGCAGTCTTGCCTACGAGCAGTACTTC.

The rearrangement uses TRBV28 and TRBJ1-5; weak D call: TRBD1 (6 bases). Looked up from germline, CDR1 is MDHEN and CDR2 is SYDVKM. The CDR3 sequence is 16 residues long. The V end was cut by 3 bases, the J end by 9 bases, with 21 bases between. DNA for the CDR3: TGTGCCAGCAGTTTGGGGGCGGGAGCAACTCAATGGCCCCAGCATTTT. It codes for CASSLGAGATQWPQHF.

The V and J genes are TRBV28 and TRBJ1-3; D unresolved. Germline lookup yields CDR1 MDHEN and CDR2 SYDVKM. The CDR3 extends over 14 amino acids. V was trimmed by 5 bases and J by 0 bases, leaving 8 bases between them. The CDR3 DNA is TGTGCCAGCAGTCAAAGACGCTCTGGAAACACCATATATTTT. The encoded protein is CASSQRRSGNTIYF.

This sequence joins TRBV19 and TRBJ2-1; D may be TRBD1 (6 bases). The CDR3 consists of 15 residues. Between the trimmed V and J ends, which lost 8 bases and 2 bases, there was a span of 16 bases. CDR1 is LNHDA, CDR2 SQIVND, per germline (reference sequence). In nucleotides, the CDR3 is TGTGCCAGTTCCCACAGGGAACCCACCTACAATGAGCAGTTCTTC. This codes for CASSHREPTYNEQFF.

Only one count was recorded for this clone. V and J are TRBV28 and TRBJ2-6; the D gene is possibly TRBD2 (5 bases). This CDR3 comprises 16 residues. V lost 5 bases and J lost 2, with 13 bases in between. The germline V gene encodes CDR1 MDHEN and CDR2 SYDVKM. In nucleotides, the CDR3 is TGTGCCAGCAGTCCGAAGGTGAGGGCTGGGGCCAACGTCCTGACTTTC. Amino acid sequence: CASSPKVRAGANVLTF.

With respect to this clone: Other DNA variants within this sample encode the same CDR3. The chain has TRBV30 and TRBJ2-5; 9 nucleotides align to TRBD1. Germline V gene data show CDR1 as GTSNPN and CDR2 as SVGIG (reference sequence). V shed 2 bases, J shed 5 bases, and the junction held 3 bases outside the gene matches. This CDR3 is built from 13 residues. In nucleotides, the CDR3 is TGTGCCTGGAGTACAGGGGGCAGGGAGACCCAGTACTTC. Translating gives CAWSTGGRETQYF.

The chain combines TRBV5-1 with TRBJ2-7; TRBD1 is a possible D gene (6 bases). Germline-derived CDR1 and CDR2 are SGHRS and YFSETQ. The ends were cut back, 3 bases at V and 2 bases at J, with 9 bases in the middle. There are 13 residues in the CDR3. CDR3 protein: CASSSRTAYEQYF. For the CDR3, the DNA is TGCGCCAGCAGCTCCCGGACAGCCTACGAGCAGTACTTC. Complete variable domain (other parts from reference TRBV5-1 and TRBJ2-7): KAGVTQTPRYLIKTRGQQVTLSCSPISGHRSVSWYQQTPGQGLQFLFEYFSETQRNKGNFPGRFSGRQFSNSRSEMNVSTLELGDSALYLCASSSRTAYEQYFGPGTRLTVT.

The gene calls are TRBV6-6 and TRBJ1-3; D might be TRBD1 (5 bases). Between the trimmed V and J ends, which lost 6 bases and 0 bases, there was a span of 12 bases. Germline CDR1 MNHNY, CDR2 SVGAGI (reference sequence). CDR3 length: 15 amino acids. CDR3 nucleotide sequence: TGTGCCAGCAGACCGCCGGGGGTCTCTGGAAACACCATATATTTT. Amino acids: CASRPPGVSGNTIYF.

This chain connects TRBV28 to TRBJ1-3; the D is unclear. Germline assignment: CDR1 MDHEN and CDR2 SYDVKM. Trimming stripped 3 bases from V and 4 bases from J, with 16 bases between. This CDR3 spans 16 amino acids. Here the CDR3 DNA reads TGTGCCAGCAGTTTCCCAGGATTCGTCGGGGGAAACACCATATATTTT. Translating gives CASSFPGFVGGNTIYF.

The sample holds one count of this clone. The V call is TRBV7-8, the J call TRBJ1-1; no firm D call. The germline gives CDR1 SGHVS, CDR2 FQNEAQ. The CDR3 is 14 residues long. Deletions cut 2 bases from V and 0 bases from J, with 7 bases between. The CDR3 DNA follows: TGTGCCAGCAGCTTAACGTACCTGAACACTGAAGCTTTCTTT. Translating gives CASSLTYLNTEAFF.

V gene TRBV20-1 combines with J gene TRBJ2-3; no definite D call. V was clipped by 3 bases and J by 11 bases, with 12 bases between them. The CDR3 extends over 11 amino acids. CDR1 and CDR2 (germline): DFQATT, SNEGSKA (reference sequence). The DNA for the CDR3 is TGCAGTGCTAGTCCCCGCTATGAGCAGTATTTT. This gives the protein CSASPRYEQYF.

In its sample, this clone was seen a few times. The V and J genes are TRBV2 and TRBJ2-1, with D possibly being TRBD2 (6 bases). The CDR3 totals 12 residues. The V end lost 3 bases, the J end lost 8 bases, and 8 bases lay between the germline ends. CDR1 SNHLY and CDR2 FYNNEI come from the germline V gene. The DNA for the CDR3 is TGTGCCAGCAGTGACGGCGGGGATGAGCAGTTCTTC. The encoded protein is CASSDGGDEQFF.

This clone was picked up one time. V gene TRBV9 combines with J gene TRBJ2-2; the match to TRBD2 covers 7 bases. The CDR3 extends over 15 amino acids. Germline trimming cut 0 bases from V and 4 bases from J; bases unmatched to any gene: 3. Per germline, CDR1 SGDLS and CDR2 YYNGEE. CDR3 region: CASSVGRGITGELFF. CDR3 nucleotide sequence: TGTGCCAGCAGCGTAGGGCGGGGGATCACCGGGGAGCTGTTTTTT.

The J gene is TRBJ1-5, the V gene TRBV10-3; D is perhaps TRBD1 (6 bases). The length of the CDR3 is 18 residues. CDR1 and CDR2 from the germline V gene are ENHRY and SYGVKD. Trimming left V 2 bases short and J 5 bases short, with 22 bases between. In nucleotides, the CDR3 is TGTGCCATCAGTGAGGGAAGAGGGGGAGTGGATCCGCATCAGCCCCAGCATTTT. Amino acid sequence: CAISEGRGGVDPHQPQHF.

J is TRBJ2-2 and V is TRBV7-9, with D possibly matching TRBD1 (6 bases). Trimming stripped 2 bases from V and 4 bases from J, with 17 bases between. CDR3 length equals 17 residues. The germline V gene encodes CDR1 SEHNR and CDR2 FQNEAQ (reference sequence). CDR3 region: CASSLSNSGQSTGELFF. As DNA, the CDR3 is TGTGCCAGCAGCTTATCTAATTCGGGACAATCCACCGGGGAGCTGTTTTTT.